A single sample is the source of the 9 T cell receptor beta chains below, sequenced in a study of blood T cell repertoires in COVID-19. Generated by immunoSEQ multiplex PCR, the TCRdb table keeps only in-frame clones and is missing some. Seen here are 500,000 or so clones, approximately 90% observed once, and the top ten hold 0.7%. The sample comprised PBMCs or T cells enriched from blood (not recorded which). All receptors derive from a woman aged 18-29 years who had recovered from COVID-19.

This chain joins TRBV5-1 and TRBJ2-3; a weak D match, TRBD2 (7 bases). Germline assignment: CDR1 SGHRS and CDR2 YFSETQ. V was cut by 1 base and J by 5 bases, with 14 bases left in between. This CDR3 region has 15 residues. The CDR3 DNA reads TGCGCCAGCAGCTTGCGGGGGGCCGGGAAAGATACGCAGTATTTT. It specifies CASSLRGAGKDTQYF.

This chain uses TRBV3-1 (or the pseudogene TRBV3-2) with TRBJ1-4; D gene ambiguous. This CDR3 contains 12 residues. Trimming pared 3 bases from V and 4 bases from J, leaving 3 bases between. Germline V gene sequence: CDR1 LGHDT, CDR2 YNNKEL (reference sequence). As DNA, the CDR3 is TGTGCCAGCAGCCATTATAATGAAAAACTGTTTTTT. It encodes CASSHYNEKLFF.

The V call is TRBV12-3 or TRBV12-4, the J call TRBJ1-4; D uncertain. The V end was cut by 6 bases, the J end by 9 bases, with 11 bases between. The CDR3 is made up of 12 amino acids. CDR3: CASSLPEKKLFF. CDR3 DNA: TGTGCCAGCAGCCTCCCGGAGAAAAAACTGTTTTTT.

This clone was detected ten times or more. V and J are TRBV6-5 and TRBJ2-1; the D gene is possibly TRBD2 (7 bases). The germline V gene has CDR1 MNHEY and CDR2 SVGAGI. V shed 7 bases and J shed 4 bases, with 11 bases lying between them. The CDR3 is made up of 13 amino acids. CDR3 sequence (DNA): TGTGCCAGCAAGAAGGGGGGGTACAATGAGCAGTTCTTC. Protein: CASKKGGYNEQFF.

This sequence joins TRBV28 and TRBJ1-5, with D uncertain. The CDR3 contains 14 residues. Trimming took 3 bases from V and 4 from J, leaving 10 bases between them. CDR1 and CDR2 from the germline V gene are MDHEN and SYDVKM. CDR3 sequence (DNA): TGTGCCAGCAGTTTTACGGGTACGAATCAGCCCCAGCATTTT. Its translation is CASSFTGTNQPQHF.

V gene TRBV28 combines with J gene TRBJ2-3, with TRBD2 identical over 9 bases. V gave up 8 bases and J gave up 2 bases; unmatched junction bases: 2. Germline-derived CDR1 and CDR2 are MDHEN and SYDVKM. The CDR3 sequence is 13 residues long. The CDR3 nucleotides read TGTGCCAGCCTAGCGGGGAACACAGATACGCAGTATTTT. Amino acids: CASLAGNTDTQYF. Full variable domain (outside the CDR3, taken from reference TRBV28 and TRBJ2-3): DVKVTQSSRYLVKRTGEKVFLECVQDMDHENMFWYRQDPGLGLRLIYFSYDVKMKEKGDIPEGYSVSREKKERFSLILESASTNQTSMYLCASLAGNTDTQYFGPGTRLTVL.

This chain links TRBV13 with TRBJ2-3; 12 bases line up with TRBD2. Germline trimming cut 5 bases from V and 6 bases from J; bases unmatched to any gene: 3. The CDR3 has 14 residues. From germline, CDR1 is PRHDT and CDR2 FYEKMQ (reference sequence). As DNA, the CDR3 is TGTGCCAGCAGCCGGACTAGCGGGGTTGATACGCAGTATTTT. Encoded protein: CASSRTSGVDTQYF.

The rearrangement uses TRBV2 and TRBJ2-5; perhaps TRBD1 as D (5 bases). The germline CDR1 and CDR2 sequences are SNHLY and FYNNEI. V lost 8 bases, J lost 2 bases, and 15 bases lay in between. CDR3 length: 14 residues. In nucleotides, the CDR3 is TGTGCCAGCTTCTCCGACAGAAATCAAGAGACCCAGTACTTC. Its translation: CASFSDRNQETQYF.

The chain has TRBV28 and TRBJ2-3; 9 bases are shared with TRBD1. Per the germline V gene, CDR1 is MDHEN and CDR2 is SYDVKM. Unmatched junction bases numbered 10, after V lost 5 bases and J lost 7 bases. The CDR3 has 15 residues. The CDR3 sequence is CASSPTGTGRNTQYF. CDR3 in DNA: TGTGCCAGCAGTCCCACCGGGACAGGGAGGAATACGCAGTATTTT.